This passage covers 20 T cell receptor beta chains from one sample sequenced in a study of cytomegalovirus exposure and HLA in healthy donors. Generated by immunoSEQ multiplex PCR, the TCRdb table keeps only in-frame clones and is missing some. The profile covers 200,000 or so clones, with 84% appearing a single time and 10% to 15% taken by the ten largest. The sample comprised PBMCs. The source of these receptors is a woman under 40 in good health and CMV-seropositive.

This rearrangement joins TRBV7-9 to TRBJ1-2; possibly TRBD1 for D (5 bases). Germline-derived CDR1 and CDR2 are SEHNR and FQNEAQ (reference sequence). This CDR3 spans 12 amino acids. The V end was cut by 1 base, the J end by 8 bases, with 8 bases between. In nucleotides, the CDR3 is TGTGCCAGCAGCTTAGAGACAGACGGCTACACCTTC. Translation gives CASSLETDGYTF. Complete variable domain (other parts from reference TRBV7-9 and TRBJ1-2): DTGVSQNPRHKITKRGQNVTFRCDPISEHNRLYWYRQTLGQGPEFLTYFQNEAQLEKSRLLSDRFSAERPKGSFSTLEIQRTEQGDSAMYLCASSLETDGYTFGSGTRLTVV.

CDR3 bases: TGTGCCAGCAGCTTGGTGGGACAGCCAAACACCATATATTTT. This gives the protein CASSLVGQPNTIYF. This chain uses TRBV5-6 with TRBJ1-3, with 7 bases that match TRBD1. V was pared by 0 bases and J by 6 bases, with 3 bases of the junction left unmatched. The CDR3 is 14 amino acids. Germline CDR1 SGHDT, CDR2 YYEEEE.

This chain joins TRBV7-8 and TRBJ2-1; 15 bases map to TRBD2. The ends lost 4 bases at V and 5 bases at J; junction bases unmatched: 9. Looked up from germline, CDR1 is SGHVS and CDR2 is FQNEAQ. The CDR3 sequence is 18 residues long. Written as DNA, the CDR3 is TGTGCCAGCAGCTCTACGGGACTAGCGGGAGGCCCTGACAATGAGCAGTTCTTC. Translation: CASSSTGLAGGPDNEQFF.

The chain carries TRBV28 and TRBJ1-2; 9 bases are shared with TRBD1. Germline loops: CDR1 MDHEN, CDR2 SYDVKM. The CDR3 extends over 13 amino acids. The trim removed 8 bases at V and 2 bases at J, leaving 3 bases unmatched. The CDR3 here is CASGTGKNYGYTF. The CDR3 DNA sequence: TGTGCCAGCGGGACAGGGAAAAACTATGGCTACACCTTC.

This chain uses TRBV5-1 with TRBJ2-1; D is unclear. V was shortened by 2 bases and J by 6 bases, with 18 bases between the two germline ends. Germline V gene data show CDR1 as SGHRS and CDR2 as YFSETQ. The CDR3 has 16 amino acids. CDR3: CASSFFPGALGNEQFF. The CDR3 DNA follows: TGCGCCAGCAGCTTTTTCCCAGGCGCTTTAGGCAATGAGCAGTTCTTC.

The V gene is TRBV7-6, the J gene TRBJ2-2, with D uncertain. Germline CDR1 is SGHVS and CDR2 is FNYEAQ. The CDR3 is made up of 15 amino acids. V lost 4 bases and J 7 bases, leaving 16 bases between the germline ends. The CDR3 DNA follows: TGTGCCAGCAGCTCACTTACTAATCCTGTCGGGGAGCTGTTTTTT. It translates to CASSSLTNPVGELFF.

The chain carries TRBV28 and TRBJ1-3, with unresolved D. The CDR3 runs to 11 residues. Deletions cut 11 bases from V and 3 bases from J, with 8 bases between. Germline V lookup: CDR1 MDHEN, CDR2 SYDVKM. CDR3 loop: CAGTSGNTIYF. DNA of the CDR3: TGTGCCGGCACCAGTGGAAACACCATATATTTT.

The chain employs TRBV2 and TRBJ2-5, with 11 bases fitting TRBD2. Per germline, CDR1 SNHLY and CDR2 FYNNEI. The CDR3 is made up of 17 amino acids. The trim removed 5 bases at V and 0 bases at J, leaving 8 bases unmatched. The CDR3 DNA follows: TGTGCCAGCAGTCGACTAGCGGGGACAAGAAACCAAGAGACCCAGTACTTC. Protein sequence: CASSRLAGTRNQETQYF.

The chain has TRBV6-5 and TRBJ2-7; maybe TRBD2 (5 bases). The CDR3 loop spans 15 amino acids. Per germline, CDR1 MNHEY and CDR2 SVGAGI. Trimming left V 2 bases short and J 2 bases short, with 13 bases between. CDR3 DNA: TGTGCCAGCAGTTACGGAGGAGTTAAGGCCTACGAGCAGTACTTC. Encoded protein: CASSYGGVKAYEQYF.

V and J are TRBV6-5 and TRBJ2-1; no firm D call. V lost 4 bases and J lost 9, with 13 bases in between. The CDR3 runs to 13 residues. The germline V gene encodes CDR1 MNHEY and CDR2 SVGAGI. The CDR3 sequence: CASSSHPSVEQFF. The CDR3 coding sequence is TGTGCCAGCAGTTCGCACCCAAGCGTTGAGCAGTTCTTC.

The genes are TRBV10-2 and TRBJ2-3; 7 bases agree with TRBD2. The length of the CDR3 is 15 residues. V dropped 3 bases and J dropped 5; count of bases not matched to a gene: 8. Germline lookup yields CDR1 WSHSY and CDR2 SAAADI. This chain's CDR3 is CASSDGGRGGDTQYF. In DNA, the CDR3 is TGCGCCAGCAGTGATGGAGGGAGGGGTGGAGATACGCAGTATTTT.

This clone was counted a single time. The chain uses TRBV5-1 and TRBJ2-1, with 7 bases aligning to TRBD2. The ends lost 5 bases at V and 8 bases at J; junction bases unmatched: 10. Germline CDR1 is SGHRS and CDR2 is YFSETQ. The CDR3 contains 14 residues. DNA for the CDR3: TGCGCCAGCAGTCCCGGGACTATCCGATATGAGCAGTTCTTC. Its protein product is CASSPGTIRYEQFF.

The chain employs TRBV7-9 and TRBJ1-4; TRBD1 is a possible D gene (5 bases). Germline values: CDR1 SEHNR, CDR2 FQNEAQ (reference sequence). This CDR3 is built from 14 residues. Trimming left V 3 bases short and J 4 bases short, with 9 bases between. The CDR3 protein is CASSLGPDNEKLFF. The CDR3 bases are TGTGCCAGCAGCTTGGGGCCGGATAATGAAAAACTGTTTTTT.

The chain couples TRBV9 to TRBJ2-6; 9 bases line up with TRBD1. Trimming cost V 6 bases and J 3 bases; bases outside gene matches: 10. This CDR3 contains 17 residues. Per the germline V gene, CDR1 is SGDLS and CDR2 is YYNGEE. CDR3 protein: CASTAGTGFFGANVLTF. CDR3 sequence (DNA): TGTGCCAGCACAGCCGGGACAGGGTTCTTTGGGGCCAACGTCCTGACTTTC.

CDR3 loop: CASSLVRGGELFF. In DNA, the CDR3 is TGTGCCAGCAGCTTAGTGCGGGGCGGGGAGCTGTTTTTT. The V and J genes are TRBV11-3 and TRBJ2-2; possible D gene TRBD2, 6 bases. The length of the CDR3 is 13 residues. Trimming stripped 1 base from V and 7 bases from J, with 7 bases between. CDR1 and CDR2 from the germline V gene are SGHNT and YENEEA.

The V call is TRBV28, the J call TRBJ2-2; D possibly corresponds to TRBD1 (6 bases). Trimming pared 6 bases from V and 3 bases from J, leaving 14 bases between. Germline V gives CDR1 MDHEN, CDR2 SYDVKM. The CDR3 has 15 amino acids. This CDR3 is CASRSPGTYTGELFF. The CDR3 nucleotides read TGTGCCAGCAGATCCCCCGGGACATACACCGGGGAGCTGTTTTTT.

V is TRBV6-6 and J is TRBJ2-7, with 7 bases fitting TRBD2. The V and J ends lost 7 bases and 2 bases, in that order; junction bases with no gene match: 11. The CDR3 is 15 residues long. Germline CDR1 is MNHNY and CDR2 is SVGAGI (reference sequence). In DNA, the CDR3 is TGTGCCAGCACCACGGCGCAGGGAGGGGCCTACGAGCAGTACTTC. This encodes CASTTAQGGAYEQYF.

The gene calls are TRBV29-1 and TRBJ1-1, with D possibly matching TRBD1 (5 bases). The CDR3 has 13 amino acids. CDR1 is SQVTM and CDR2 is ANQGSEA in the germline V gene. V was pared by 7 bases and J by 4 bases, with 16 bases between. CDR3 DNA sequence: TGCAGCGGCCAGGGACGGCGGGGCACTGAAGCTTTCTTT. Its translation is CSGQGRRGTEAFF.

The chain employs TRBV2 and TRBJ1-1, with D possibly TRBD1 on 5 matching bases. The CDR3 loop spans 14 amino acids. Trimming stripped 6 bases from V and 1 base from J, with 12 bases between. Germline CDR1 SNHLY, CDR2 FYNNEI. The CDR3 sequence is CASRGGLRNTEAFF. In DNA, the CDR3 is TGTGCCAGCAGGGGGGGACTTCGGAACACTGAAGCTTTCTTT.

This clone was detected only once. The V and J genes are TRBV20-1 and TRBJ1-1; D uncertain. This CDR3 comprises 10 residues. The V end lost 6 bases, the J end lost 8 bases, and 10 bases lay between the germline ends. Germline CDR1 is DFQATT and CDR2 is SNEGSKA (reference sequence). CDR3 sequence (DNA): TGCAGTGCAACTTATAGCGAAGCTTTCTTT. Protein sequence: CSATYSEAFF.